This paragraph reports one T cell receptor beta chain. In the authors' methods: Nucleated cell number was recorded as an estimate derived from reference gene primer amplification. The assay was immunoSEQ multiplex PCR, and TCRdb's table has in-frame clones only and misses some. Clone size and V and J calls were adopted from that table, with D and trimming inferred from the DNA. The sample consists of 200,000 to 300,000 clones, approximately 81% of them appearing once. The V and J ends lost 5 bases and 4 bases, in that order; junction bases with no gene match: 5. The CDR3 has 14 amino acids. From germline, CDR1 is MDHEN and CDR2 SYDVKM. This entry comes from a study of blood T cell repertoires in COVID-19. Study overall: Samples representing acute and convalescent COVID-19 were sourced from the United States, Italy and Spain. In each case, the material was cDNA or gDNA derived from T cells, B-cell-depleted T cells, or PBMCs.

This sequence originates from a man between 60 and 70 years old with acute or convalescent COVID-19. The V gene is TRBV28, the J gene TRBJ1-5; 7 bases line up with TRBD1. The specimen sequenced was peripheral blood. The CDR3 sequence is CASSEGQLNQPQHF. CDR3 in DNA: TGTGCCAGCAGTGAGGGACAGTTAAATCAGCCCCAGCATTTT.